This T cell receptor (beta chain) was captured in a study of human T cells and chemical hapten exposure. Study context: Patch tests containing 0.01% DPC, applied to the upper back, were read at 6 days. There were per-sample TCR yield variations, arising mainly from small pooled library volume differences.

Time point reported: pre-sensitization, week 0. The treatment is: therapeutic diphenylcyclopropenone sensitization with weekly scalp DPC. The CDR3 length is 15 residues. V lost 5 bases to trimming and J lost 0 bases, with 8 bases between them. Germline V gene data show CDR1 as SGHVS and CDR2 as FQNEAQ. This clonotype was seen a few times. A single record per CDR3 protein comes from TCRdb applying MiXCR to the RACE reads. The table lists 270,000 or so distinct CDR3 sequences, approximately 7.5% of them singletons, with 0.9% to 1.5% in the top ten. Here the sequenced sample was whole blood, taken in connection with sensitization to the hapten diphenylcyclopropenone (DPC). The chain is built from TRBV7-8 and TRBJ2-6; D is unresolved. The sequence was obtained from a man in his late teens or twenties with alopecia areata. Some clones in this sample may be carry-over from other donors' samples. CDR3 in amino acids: CASSRSTSGANVLTF. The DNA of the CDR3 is TGTGCCAGCAGCCGTTCAACCTCTGGGGCCAACGTCCTGACTTTC.